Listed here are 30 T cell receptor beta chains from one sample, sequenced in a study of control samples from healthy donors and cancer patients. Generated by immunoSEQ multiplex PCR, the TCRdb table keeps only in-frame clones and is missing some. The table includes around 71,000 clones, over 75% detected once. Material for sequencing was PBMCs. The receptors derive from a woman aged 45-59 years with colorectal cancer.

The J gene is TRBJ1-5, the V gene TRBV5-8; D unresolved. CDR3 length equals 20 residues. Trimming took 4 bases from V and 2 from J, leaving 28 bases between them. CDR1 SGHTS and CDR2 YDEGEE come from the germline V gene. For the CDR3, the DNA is TGTGCCAGCAGCCCACTTGGAGTAATATCCGATTTCGTTGGCAATCAGCCCCAGCATTTT. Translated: CASSPLGVISDFVGNQPQHF.

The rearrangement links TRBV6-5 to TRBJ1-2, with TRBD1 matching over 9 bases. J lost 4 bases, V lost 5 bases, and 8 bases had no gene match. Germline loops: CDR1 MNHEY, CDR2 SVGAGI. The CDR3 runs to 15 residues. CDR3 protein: CASSPTGQGSYGYTF. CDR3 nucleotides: TGTGCCAGCAGTCCAACGGGACAGGGATCCTATGGCTACACCTTC.

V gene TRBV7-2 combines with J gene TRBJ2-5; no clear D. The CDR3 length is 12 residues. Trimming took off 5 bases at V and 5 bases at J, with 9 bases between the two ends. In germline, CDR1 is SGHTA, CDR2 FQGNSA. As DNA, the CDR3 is TGTGCCAGCAGCCCGCGACGGGAGACCCAGTACTTC. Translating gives CASSPRRETQYF.

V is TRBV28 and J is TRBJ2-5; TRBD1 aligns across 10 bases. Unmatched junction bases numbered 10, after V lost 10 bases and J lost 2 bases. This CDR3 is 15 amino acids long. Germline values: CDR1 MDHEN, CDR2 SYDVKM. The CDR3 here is CATSGDRGLQETQYF. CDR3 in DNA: TGTGCCACATCCGGGGACAGGGGACTTCAAGAGACCCAGTACTTC.

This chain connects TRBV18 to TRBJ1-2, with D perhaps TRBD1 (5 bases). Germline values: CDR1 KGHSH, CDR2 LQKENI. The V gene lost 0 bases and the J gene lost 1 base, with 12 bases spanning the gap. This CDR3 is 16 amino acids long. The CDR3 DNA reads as TGTGCCAGCTCACCACCGGGGACGGCACTTAACTATGGCTACACCTTC. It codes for CASSPPGTALNYGYTF.

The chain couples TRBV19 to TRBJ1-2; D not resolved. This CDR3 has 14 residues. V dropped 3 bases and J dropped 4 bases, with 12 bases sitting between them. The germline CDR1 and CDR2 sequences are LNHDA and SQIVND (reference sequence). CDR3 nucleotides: TGTGCCAGTAGTATCGGTAGGGCCGGCTATGGCTACACCTTC. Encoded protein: CASSIGRAGYGYTF.

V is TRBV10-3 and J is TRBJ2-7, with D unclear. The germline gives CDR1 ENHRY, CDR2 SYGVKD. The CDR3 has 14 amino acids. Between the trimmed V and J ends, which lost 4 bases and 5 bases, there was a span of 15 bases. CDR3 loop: CAISGGRPLNEQYF. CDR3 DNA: TGTGCCATCAGTGGTGGGCGCCCGCTGAACGAGCAGTACTTC.

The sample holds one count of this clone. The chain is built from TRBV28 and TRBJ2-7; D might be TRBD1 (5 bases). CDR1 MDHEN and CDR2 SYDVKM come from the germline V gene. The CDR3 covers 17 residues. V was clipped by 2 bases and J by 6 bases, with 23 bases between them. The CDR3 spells CASSLERVSTERAEQYF. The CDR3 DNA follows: TGTGCCAGCAGTTTAGAAAGGGTCTCGACAGAACGGGCCGAGCAGTACTTC.

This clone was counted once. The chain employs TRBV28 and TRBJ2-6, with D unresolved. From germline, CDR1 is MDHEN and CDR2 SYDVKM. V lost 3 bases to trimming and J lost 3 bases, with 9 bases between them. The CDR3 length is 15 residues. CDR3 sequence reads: CASSLSGNGANVLTF. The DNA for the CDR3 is TGTGCCAGCAGTTTGTCTGGGAATGGGGCCAACGTCCTGACTTTC.

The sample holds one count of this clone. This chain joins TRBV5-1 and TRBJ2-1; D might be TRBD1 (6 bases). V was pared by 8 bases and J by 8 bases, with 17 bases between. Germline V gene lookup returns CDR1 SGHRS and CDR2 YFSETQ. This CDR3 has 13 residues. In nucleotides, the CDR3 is TGCGCCAGTCGGAATAACAGGGAGCATGAGCAGTTCTTC. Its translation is CASRNNREHEQFF.

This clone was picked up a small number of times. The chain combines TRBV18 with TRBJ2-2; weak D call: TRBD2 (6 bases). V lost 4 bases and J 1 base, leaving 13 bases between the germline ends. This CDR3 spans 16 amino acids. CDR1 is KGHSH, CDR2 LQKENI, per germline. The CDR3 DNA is TGTGCCAGCTCACGGGGGAGCGGGCAGAACACCGGGGAGCTGTTTTTT. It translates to CASSRGSGQNTGELFF.

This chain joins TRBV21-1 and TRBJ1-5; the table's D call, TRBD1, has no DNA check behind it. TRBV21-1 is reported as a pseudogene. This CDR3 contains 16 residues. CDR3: CASSTQGHHSNQPQHF. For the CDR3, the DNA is TGTGCCAGCAGCACCCAAGGACATCATAGCAATCAGCCCCAGCATTTT.

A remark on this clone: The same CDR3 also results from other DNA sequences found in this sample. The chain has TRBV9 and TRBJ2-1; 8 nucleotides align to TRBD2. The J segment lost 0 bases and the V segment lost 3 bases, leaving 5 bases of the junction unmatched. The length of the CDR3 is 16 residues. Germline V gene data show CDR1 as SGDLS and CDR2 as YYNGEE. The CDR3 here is CASSGYSGTSYNEQFF. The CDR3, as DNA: TGTGCCAGCAGCGGCTATAGCGGGACCTCCTACAATGAGCAGTTCTTC.

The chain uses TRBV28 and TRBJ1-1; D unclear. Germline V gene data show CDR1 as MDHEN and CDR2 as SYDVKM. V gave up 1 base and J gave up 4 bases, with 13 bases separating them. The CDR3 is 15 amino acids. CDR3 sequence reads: CASSLLGLRGTEAFF. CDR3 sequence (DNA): TGTGCCAGCAGTTTATTAGGTCTACGGGGCACTGAAGCTTTCTTT. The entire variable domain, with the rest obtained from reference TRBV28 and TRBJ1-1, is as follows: DVKVTQSSRYLVKRTGEKVFLECVQDMDHENMFWYRQDPGLGLRLIYFSYDVKMKEKGDIPEGYSVSREKKERFSLILESASTNQTSMYLCASSLLGLRGTEAFFGQGTRLTVV.

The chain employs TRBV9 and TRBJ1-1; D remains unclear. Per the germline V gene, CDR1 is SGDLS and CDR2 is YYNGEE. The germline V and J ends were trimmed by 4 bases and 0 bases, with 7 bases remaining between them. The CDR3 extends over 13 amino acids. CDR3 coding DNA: TGTGCCAGCAGCCGTGACTTGAACACTGAAGCTTTCTTT. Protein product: CASSRDLNTEAFF.

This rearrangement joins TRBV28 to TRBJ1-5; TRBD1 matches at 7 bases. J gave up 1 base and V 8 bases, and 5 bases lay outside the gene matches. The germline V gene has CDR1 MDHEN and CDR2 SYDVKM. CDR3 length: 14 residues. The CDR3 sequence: CASGTQGSNQPQHF. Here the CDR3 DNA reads TGTGCCAGCGGGACACAGGGGAGCAATCAGCCCCAGCATTTT.

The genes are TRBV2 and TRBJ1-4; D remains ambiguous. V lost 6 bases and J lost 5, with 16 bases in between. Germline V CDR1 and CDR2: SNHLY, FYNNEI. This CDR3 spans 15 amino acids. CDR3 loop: CASSPTLVGNEKLFF. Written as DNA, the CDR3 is TGTGCCAGCAGCCCAACACTAGTAGGGAATGAAAAACTGTTTTTT.

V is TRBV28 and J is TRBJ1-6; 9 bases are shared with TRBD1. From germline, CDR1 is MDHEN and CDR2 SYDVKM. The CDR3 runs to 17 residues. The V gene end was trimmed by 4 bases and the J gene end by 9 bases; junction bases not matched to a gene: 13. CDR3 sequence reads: CASSSIRGTGPGSPLHF. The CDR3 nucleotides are TGTGCCAGCAGTTCGATAAGAGGGACAGGGCCTGGTTCACCCCTCCACTTT.

CDR3 coding DNA: TGTGCCTGGGACTTAGGACAAGACGGCCCAGGCGAGCAGTACTTC. Protein product: CAWDLGQDGPGEQYF. V is TRBV30 and J is TRBJ2-7, with a weak D call TRBD1 (5 bases). Trimming stripped 5 bases from V and 6 bases from J, with 23 bases between. Germline loops: CDR1 GTSNPN, CDR2 SVGIG (reference sequence). The length of the CDR3 is 15 residues.

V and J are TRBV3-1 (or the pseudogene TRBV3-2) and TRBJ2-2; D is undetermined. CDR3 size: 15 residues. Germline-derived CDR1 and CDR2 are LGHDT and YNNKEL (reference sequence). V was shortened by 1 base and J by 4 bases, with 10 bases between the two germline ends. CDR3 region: CASSQGPPGTGELFF. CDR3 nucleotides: TGTGCCAGCAGCCAAGGGCCTCCGGGCACCGGGGAGCTGTTTTTT.

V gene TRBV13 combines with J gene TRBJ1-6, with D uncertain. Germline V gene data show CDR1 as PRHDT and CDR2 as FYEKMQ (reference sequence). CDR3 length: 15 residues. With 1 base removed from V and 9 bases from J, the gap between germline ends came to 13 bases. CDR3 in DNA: TGTGCCAGCAGCTTAGATTCTACTATCAGTTCACCCCTCCACTTT. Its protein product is CASSLDSTISSPLHF.

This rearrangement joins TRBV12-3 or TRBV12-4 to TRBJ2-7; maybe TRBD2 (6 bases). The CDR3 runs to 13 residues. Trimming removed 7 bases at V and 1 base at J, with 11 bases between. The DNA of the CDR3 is TGTGCCAGCACCGGCGGGGATTCCTACGAGCAGTACTTC. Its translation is CASTGGDSYEQYF.

CDR3 sequence: CSASTQPSTDTQYF. The CDR3 nucleotides read TGCAGTGCTAGTACCCAACCCTCCACAGATACGCAGTATTTT. V usage is TRBV20-1 and J usage is TRBJ2-3; unclear D gene. V shed 3 bases and J shed 2 bases, with 12 bases lying between them. Germline V gives CDR1 DFQATT, CDR2 SNEGSKA (reference sequence). This CDR3 has 14 residues.

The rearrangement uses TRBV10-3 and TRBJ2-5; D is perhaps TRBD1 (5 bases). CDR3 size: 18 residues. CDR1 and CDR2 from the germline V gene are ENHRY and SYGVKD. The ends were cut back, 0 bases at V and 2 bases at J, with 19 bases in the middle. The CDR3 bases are TGTGCCATCAGTGAGTCGAATGTTAACAGGCGATTTCAAGAGACCCAGTACTTC. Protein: CAISESNVNRRFQETQYF.

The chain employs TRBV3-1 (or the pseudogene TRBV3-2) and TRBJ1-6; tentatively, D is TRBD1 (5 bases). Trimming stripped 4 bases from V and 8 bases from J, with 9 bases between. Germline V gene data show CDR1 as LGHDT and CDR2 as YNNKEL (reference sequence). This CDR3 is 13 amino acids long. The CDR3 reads CASSPVGDSPLHF. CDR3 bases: TGTGCCAGCAGCCCAGTGGGGGATTCACCCCTCCACTTT.

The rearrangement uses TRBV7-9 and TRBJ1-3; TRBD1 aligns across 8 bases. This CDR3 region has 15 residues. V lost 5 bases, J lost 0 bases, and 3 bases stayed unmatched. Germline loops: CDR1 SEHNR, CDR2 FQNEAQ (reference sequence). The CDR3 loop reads CASSRGTGSGNTIYF. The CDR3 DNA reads TGTGCCAGCAGCCGTGGGACAGGCTCTGGAAACACCATATATTTT.

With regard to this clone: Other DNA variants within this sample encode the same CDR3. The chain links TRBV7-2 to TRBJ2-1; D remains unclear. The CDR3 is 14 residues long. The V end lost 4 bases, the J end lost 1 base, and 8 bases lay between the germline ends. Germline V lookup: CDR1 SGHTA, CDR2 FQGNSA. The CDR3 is CASSSPGSYNEQFF. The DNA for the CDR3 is TGTGCCAGCAGCTCCCCCGGGTCCTACAATGAGCAGTTCTTC.

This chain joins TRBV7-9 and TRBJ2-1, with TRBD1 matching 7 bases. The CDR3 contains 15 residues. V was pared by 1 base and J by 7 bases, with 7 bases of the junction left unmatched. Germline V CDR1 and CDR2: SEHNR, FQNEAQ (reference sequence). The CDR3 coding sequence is TGTGCCAGCAGCTTAGGGGGCGACAGGGTAAATGAGCAGTTCTTC. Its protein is CASSLGGDRVNEQFF.

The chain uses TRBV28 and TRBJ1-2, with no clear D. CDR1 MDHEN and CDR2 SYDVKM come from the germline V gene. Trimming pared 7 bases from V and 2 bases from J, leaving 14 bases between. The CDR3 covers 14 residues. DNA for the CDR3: TGTGCCAGCAAACTATCCGACTTGAACTATGGCTACACCTTC. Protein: CASKLSDLNYGYTF.

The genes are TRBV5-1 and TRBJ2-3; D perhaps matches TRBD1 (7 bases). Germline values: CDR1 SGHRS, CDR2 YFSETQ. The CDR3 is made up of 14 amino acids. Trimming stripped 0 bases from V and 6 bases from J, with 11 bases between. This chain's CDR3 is CASSLAGGTDTQYF. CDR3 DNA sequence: TGCGCCAGCAGCTTGGCAGGGGGGACGGATACGCAGTATTTT.